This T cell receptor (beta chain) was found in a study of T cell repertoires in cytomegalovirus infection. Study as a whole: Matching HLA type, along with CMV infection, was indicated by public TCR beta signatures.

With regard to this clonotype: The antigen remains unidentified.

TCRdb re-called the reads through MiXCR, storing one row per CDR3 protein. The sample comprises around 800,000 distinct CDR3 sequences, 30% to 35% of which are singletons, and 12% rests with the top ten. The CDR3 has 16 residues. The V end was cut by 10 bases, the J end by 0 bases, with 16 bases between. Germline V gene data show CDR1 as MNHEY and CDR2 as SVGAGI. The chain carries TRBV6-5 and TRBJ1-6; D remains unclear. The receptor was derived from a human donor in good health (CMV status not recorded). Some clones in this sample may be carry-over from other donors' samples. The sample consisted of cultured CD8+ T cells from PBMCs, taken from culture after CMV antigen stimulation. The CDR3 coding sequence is TGTGCCAACAGAAACTACGTGAGCTCCTATAATTCACCCCTCCACTTT. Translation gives CANRNYVSSYNSPLHF.